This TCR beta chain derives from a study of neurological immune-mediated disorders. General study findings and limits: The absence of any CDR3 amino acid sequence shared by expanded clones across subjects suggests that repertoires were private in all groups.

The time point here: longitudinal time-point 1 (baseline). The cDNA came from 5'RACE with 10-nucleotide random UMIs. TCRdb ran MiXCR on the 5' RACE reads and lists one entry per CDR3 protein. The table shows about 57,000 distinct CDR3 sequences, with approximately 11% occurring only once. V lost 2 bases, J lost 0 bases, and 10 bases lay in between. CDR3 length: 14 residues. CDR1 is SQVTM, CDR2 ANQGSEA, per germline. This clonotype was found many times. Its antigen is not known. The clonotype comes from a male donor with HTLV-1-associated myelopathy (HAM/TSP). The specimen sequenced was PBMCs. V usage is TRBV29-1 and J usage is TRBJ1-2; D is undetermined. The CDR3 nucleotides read TGCAGCGTTGAATATCTCGGGGCTAACTATGGCTACACCTTC. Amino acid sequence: CSVEYLGANYGYTF. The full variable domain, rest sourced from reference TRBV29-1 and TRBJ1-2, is SAVISQKPSRDICQRGTSLTIQCQVDSQVTMMFWYRQQPGQSLTLIATANQGSEATYESGFVIDKFPISRPNLTFSTLTVSNMSPEDSSIYLCSVEYLGANYGYTFGSGTRLTVV.